The clone carrying this T cell receptor (beta chain) was picked up a small number of times. This CDR3 region has 16 residues. From germline, CDR1 is SGHRS and CDR2 YFSETQ. V was clipped by 5 bases and J by 3 bases; unmatched bases: 8. This specimen comes from a study of blood T cell repertoires in COVID-19. The wider study: There were acute and convalescent COVID-19 samples, and they came from the United States, Italy and Spain. The analysed material was cDNA or gDNA that came from T cells, B-cell-depleted T cells, or PBMCs.

Methods used by the authors: The assay estimated nucleated cells by amplifying reference gene primers. The protocol was immunoSEQ multiplex PCR, while the TCRdb copy is restricted to in-frame clones and leaves out a portion. The DNA was the basis for D and trimming; V, J and clone size are from that table. The repertoire includes a few hundred thousand clones, around 91% of them detected once, and around 3.2% sits in the top ten. J is TRBJ2-2 and V is TRBV5-1; TRBD1 matches 9 bases. The TCR sequence derives from a woman between 18 and 29 years old in a cohort exposed to, infected with or recovered from COVID-19 (not recorded which). The specimen sequenced was PBMCs or T cells enriched from blood (not recorded which). CDR3 DNA sequence: TGCGCCAGCAGTTCTTCCGGGACAGGGTACACCGGGGAGCTGTTTTTT. It translates to CASSSSGTGYTGELFF.